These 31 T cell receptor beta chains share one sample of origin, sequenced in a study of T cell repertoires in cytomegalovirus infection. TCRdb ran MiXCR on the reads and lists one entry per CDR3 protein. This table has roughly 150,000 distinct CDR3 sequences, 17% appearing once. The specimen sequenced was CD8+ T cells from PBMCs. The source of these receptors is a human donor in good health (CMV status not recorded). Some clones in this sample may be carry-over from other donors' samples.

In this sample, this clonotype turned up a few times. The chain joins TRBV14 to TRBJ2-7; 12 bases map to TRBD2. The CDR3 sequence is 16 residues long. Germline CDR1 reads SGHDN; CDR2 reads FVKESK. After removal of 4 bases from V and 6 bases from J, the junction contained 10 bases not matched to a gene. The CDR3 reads CASSPPLAGGSGEQYF. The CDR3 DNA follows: TGTGCCAGCAGCCCGCCACTAGCGGGAGGTTCGGGCGAGCAGTACTTC.

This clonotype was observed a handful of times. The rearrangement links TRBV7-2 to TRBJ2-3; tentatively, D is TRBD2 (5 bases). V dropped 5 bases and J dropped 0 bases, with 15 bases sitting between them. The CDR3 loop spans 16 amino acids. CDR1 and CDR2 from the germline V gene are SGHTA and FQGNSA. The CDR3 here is CASSPRSGGSTDTQYF. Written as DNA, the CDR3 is TGTGCCAGCAGCCCAAGGTCGGGCGGGAGCACAGATACGCAGTATTTT. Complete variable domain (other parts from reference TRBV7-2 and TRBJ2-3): GAGVSQSPSNKVTEKGKDVELRCDPISGHTALYWYRQSLGQGLEFLIYFQGNSAPDKSGLPSDRFSAERTGGSVSTLTIQRTQQEDSAVYLCASSPRSGGSTDTQYFGPGTRLTVL.

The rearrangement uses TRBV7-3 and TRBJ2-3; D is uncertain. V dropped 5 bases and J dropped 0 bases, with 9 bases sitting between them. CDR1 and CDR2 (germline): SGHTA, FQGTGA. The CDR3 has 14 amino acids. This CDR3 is CASSPFTSTDTQYF. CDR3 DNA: TGTGCCAGCAGCCCTTTCACAAGCACAGATACGCAGTATTTT.

The CDR3 DNA reads TGTGCCAGCAGCTTTGACAGGGGCCACGAGCAGTACTTC. Protein sequence: CASSFDRGHEQYF. The chain employs TRBV5-6 and TRBJ2-7; 8 positions agree with TRBD1. Germline V lookup: CDR1 SGHDT, CDR2 YYEEEE. J was trimmed by 5 bases and V by 2 bases; bases with no gene match: 3. The CDR3 runs to 13 residues.

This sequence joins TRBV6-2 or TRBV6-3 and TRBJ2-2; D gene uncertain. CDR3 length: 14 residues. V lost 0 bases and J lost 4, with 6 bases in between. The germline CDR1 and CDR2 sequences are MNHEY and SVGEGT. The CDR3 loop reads CASSYSHATGELFF. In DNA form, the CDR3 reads TGTGCCAGCAGTTACTCTCACGCCACCGGGGAGCTGTTTTTT.

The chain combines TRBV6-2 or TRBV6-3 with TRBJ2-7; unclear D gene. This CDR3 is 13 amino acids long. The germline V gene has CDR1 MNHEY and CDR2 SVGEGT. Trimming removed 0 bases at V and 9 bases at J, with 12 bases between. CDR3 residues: CASSYSSMTWQYF. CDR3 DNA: TGTGCCAGCAGTTACTCCTCGATGACTTGGCAGTACTTC.

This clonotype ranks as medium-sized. For the CDR3, the DNA is TGTGCCAGCAGTTCGGCGCCGACGACTAGTGGGTACAATGAGCAGTTCTTC. Encoded protein: CASSSAPTTSGYNEQFF. This chain links TRBV28 with TRBJ2-1; TRBD2 might be the D (6 bases). Germline loops: CDR1 MDHEN, CDR2 SYDVKM. V was pared by 4 bases and J by 4 bases, with 20 bases between. This CDR3 spans 17 amino acids.

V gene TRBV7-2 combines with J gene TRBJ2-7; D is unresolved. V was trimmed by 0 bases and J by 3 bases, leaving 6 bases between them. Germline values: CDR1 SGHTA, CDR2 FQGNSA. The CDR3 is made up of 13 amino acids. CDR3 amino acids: CASSLAVGYEQYF. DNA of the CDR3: TGTGCCAGCAGCTTAGCGGTTGGCTACGAGCAGTACTTC.

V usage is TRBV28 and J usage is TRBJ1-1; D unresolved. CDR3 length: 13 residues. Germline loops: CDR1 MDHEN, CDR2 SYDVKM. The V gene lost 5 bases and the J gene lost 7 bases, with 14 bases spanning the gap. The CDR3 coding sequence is TGTGCCAGCAGTCCCACACAGTCGGGTGAAGCTTTCTTT. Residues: CASSPTQSGEAFF.

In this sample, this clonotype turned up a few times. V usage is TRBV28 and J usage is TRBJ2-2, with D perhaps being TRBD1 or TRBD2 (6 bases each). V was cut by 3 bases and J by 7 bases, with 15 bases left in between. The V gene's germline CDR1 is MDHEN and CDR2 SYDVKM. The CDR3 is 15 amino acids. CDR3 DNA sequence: TGTGCCAGCAGTTTGCAATCGGGGGCTGTCGGGGAGCTGTTTTTT. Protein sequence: CASSLQSGAVGELFF. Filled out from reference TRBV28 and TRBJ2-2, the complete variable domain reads DVKVTQSSRYLVKRTGEKVFLECVQDMDHENMFWYRQDPGLGLRLIYFSYDVKMKEKGDIPEGYSVSREKKERFSLILESASTNQTSMYLCASSLQSGAVGELFFGEGSRLTVL.

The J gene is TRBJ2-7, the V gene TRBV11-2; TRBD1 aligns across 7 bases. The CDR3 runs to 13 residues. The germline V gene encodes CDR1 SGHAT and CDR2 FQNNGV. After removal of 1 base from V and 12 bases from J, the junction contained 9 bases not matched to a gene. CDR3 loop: CASSLGPTGAAYF. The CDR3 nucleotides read TGTGCCAGCAGCTTAGGCCCAACAGGGGCTGCGTACTTC.

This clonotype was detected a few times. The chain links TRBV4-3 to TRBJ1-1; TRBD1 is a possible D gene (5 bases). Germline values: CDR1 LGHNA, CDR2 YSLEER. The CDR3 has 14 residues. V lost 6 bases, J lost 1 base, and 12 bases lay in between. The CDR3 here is CASSFSRGNTEAFF. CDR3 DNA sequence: TGCGCCAGCAGTTTCTCGAGGGGGAACACTGAAGCTTTCTTT.

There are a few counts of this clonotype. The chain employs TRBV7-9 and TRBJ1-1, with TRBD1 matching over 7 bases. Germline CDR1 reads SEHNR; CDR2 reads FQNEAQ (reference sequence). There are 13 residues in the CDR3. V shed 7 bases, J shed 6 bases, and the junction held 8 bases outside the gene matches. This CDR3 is CASTPTGTPEAFF. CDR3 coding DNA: TGTGCCAGCACCCCGACAGGGACCCCTGAAGCTTTCTTT. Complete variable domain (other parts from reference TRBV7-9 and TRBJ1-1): DTGVSQNPRHKITKRGQNVTFRCDPISEHNRLYWYRQTLGQGPEFLTYFQNEAQLEKSRLLSDRFSAERPKGSFSTLEIQRTEQGDSAMYLCASTPTGTPEAFFGQGTRLTVV.

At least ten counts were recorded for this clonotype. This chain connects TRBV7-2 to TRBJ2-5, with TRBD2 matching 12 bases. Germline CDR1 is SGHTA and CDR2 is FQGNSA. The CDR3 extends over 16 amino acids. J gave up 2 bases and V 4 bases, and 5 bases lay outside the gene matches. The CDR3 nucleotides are TGTGCCAGCAGCTATACTAGCGGGGGGAATCAAGAGACCCAGTACTTC. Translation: CASSYTSGGNQETQYF.

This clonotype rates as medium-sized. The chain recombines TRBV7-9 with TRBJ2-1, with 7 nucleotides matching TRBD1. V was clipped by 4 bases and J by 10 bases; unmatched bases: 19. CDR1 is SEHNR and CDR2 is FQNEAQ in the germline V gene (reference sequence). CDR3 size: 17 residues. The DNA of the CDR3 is TGTGCCAGCAGCTCCCGATTCGAGGGGGCCTTTGAAATGGAGCAGTTCTTC. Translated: CASSSRFEGAFEMEQFF.

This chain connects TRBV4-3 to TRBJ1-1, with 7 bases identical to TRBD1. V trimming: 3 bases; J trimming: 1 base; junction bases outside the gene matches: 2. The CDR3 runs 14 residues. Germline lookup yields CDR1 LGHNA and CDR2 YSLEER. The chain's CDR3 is CASSQTGTNTEAFF. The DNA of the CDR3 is TGCGCCAGCAGCCAGACAGGGACGAACACTGAAGCTTTCTTT.

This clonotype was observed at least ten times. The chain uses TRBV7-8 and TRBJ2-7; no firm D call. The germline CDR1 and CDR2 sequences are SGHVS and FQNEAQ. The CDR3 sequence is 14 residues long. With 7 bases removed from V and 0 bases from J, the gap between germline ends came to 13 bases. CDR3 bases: TGTGCCAGCACCTCTCGTCACGGCTCCTACGAGCAGTACTTC. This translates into CASTSRHGSYEQYF.

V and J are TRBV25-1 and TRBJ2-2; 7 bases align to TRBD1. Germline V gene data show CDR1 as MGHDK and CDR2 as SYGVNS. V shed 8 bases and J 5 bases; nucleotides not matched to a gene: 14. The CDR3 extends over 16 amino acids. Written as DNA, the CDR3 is TGTGCCAGCCGGGGCCTGGGACAGTGGGGGACCGGGGAGCTGTTTTTT. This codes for CASRGLGQWGTGELFF.

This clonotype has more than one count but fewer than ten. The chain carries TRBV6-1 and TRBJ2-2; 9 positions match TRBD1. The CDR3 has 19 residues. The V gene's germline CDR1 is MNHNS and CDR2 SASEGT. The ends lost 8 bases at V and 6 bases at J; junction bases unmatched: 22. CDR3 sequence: CASDYNGGQGTSRAGELFF. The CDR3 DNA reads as TGTGCCAGCGATTATAATGGTGGACAGGGGACGTCGCGTGCCGGGGAGCTGTTTTTT.

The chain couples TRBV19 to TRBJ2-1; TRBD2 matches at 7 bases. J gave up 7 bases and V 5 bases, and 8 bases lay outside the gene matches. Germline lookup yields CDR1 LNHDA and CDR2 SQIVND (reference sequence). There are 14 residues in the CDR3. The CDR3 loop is CASSLLARRNEQFF. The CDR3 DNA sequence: TGTGCCAGTAGTTTACTAGCGAGAAGGAATGAGCAGTTCTTC. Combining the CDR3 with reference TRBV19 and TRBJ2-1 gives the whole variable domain DGGITQSPKYLFRKEGQNVTLSCEQNLNHDAMYWYRQDPGQGLRLIYYSQIVNDFQKGDIAEGYSVSREKKESFPLTVTSAQKNPTAFYLCASSLLARRNEQFFGPGTRLTVL.

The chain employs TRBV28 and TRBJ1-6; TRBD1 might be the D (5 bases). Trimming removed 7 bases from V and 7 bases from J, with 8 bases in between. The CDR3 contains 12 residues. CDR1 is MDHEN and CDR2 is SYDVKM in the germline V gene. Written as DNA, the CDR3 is TGTGCCAGCACCAAGGGGAATTCACCCCTCCACTTT. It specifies CASTKGNSPLHF.

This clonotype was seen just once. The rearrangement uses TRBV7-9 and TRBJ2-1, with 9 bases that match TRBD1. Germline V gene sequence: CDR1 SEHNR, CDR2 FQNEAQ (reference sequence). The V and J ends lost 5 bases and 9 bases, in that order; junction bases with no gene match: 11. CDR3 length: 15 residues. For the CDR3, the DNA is TGTGCCAGCAGCGGACCGGGACAGGGATTGGGTGAGCAGTTCTTC. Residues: CASSGPGQGLGEQFF.

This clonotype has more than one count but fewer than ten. Written as DNA, the CDR3 is TGTGCCAGCAGTGGAGTCTATCAGCCCCAGCATTTT. Its translation is CASSGVYQPQHF. V gene TRBV2 combines with J gene TRBJ1-5; no definite D call. V was trimmed by 4 bases and J by 5 bases, leaving 6 bases between them. CDR3 size: 12 residues. The germline gives CDR1 SNHLY, CDR2 FYNNEI.

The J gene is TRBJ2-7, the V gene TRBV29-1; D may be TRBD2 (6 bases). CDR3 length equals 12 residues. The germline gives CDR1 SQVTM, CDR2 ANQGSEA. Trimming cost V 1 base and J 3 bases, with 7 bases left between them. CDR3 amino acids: CSVEGGDYEQYF. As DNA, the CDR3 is TGCAGCGTTGAAGGGGGGGACTACGAGCAGTACTTC.

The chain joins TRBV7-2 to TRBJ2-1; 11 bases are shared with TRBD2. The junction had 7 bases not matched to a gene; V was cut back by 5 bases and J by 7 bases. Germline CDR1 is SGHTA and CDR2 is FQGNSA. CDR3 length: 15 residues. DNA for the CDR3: TGTGCCAGCAGCGTTAGCGGGGGGGCCAGGAATGAGCAGTTCTTC. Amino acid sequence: CASSVSGGARNEQFF. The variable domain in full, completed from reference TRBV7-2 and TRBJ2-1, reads GAGVSQSPSNKVTEKGKDVELRCDPISGHTALYWYRQSLGQGLEFLIYFQGNSAPDKSGLPSDRFSAERTGGSVSTLTIQRTQQEDSAVYLCASSVSGGARNEQFFGPGTRLTVL.

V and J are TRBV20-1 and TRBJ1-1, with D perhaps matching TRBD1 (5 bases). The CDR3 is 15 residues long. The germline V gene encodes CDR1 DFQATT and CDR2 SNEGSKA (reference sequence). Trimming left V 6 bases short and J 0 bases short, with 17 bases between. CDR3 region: CSADKDTSMNTEAFF. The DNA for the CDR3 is TGCAGTGCAGATAAGGACACGTCTATGAACACTGAAGCTTTCTTT.

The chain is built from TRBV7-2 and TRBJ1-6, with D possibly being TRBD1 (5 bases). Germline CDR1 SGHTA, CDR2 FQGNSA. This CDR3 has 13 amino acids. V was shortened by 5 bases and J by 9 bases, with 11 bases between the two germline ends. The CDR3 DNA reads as TGTGCCAGCAGCCCAGGGCGCGGTTCACCCCTCCACTTT. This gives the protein CASSPGRGSPLHF.

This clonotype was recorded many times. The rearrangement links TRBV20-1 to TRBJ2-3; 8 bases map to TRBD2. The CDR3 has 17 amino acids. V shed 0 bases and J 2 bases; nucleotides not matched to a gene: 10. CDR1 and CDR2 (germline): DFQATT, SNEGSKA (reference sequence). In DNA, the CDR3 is TGCAGTGCTAGAGAGTACCAGCGGGAGCGGTACACAGATACGCAGTATTTT. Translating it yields CSAREYQRERYTDTQYF.

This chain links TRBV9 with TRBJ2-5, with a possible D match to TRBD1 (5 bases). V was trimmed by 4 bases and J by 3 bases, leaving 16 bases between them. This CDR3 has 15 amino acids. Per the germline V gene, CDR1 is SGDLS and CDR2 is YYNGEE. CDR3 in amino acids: CASSPMRQGEETQYF. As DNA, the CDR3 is TGTGCCAGCAGCCCCATGAGGCAGGGCGAAGAGACCCAGTACTTC.

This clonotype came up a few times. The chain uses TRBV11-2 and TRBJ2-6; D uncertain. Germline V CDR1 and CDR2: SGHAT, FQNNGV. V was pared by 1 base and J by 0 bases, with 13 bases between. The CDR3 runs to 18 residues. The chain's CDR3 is CASSLVPIFPSGANVLTF. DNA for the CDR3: TGTGCCAGCAGCTTAGTCCCCATTTTCCCCTCTGGGGCCAACGTCCTGACTTTC. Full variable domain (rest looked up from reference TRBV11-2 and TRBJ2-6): EAGVAQSPRYKIIEKRQSVAFWCNPISGHATLYWYQQILGQGPKLLIQFQNNGVVDDSQLPKDRFSAERLKGVDSTLKIQPAKLEDSAVYLCASSLVPIFPSGANVLTFGAGSRLTVL.

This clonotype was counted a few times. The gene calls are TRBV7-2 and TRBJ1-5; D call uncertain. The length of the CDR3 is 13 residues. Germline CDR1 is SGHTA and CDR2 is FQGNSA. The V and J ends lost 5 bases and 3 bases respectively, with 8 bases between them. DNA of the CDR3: TGTGCCAGCAGCCCCCAGTTCAATCAGCCCCAGCATTTT. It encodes CASSPQFNQPQHF.